The present T cell receptor beta chain was sequenced within a study of T-cell reconstitution after alpha-beta-depleted transplantation in children. Germline CDR1 SGHRS, CDR2 YFSETQ. The CDR3 extends over 17 amino acids. V gave up 4 bases and J gave up 5 bases; unmatched junction bases: 10. In this sample, this clonotype turned up a few times. Unique molecular identifiers featured in how the TCRbeta library was prepared. TCRdb redid the calling of the PCR reads with MiXCR, one entry per CDR3 protein. The table lists approximately 630,000 distinct CDR3 sequences, around 13% of them singletons. The chain employs TRBV5-1 and TRBJ2-3, with 13 positions matching TRBD2. The TCR sequence derives from a girl aged 2 to 9 with congenital amegakaryocytic thrombocytopenia, due to receive a stem cell transplant. The sequencing used PBMCs, collected before TCRalphabeta/CD19-depleted stem cell transplant. In DNA, the CDR3 is TGCGCCAGCAGCCCGGCCGGACTAGCGGGAGAGGGAGATACGCAGTATTTT. Translated, it gives CASSPAGLAGEGDTQYF. The variable domain in full, with the rest retrieved from reference TRBV5-1 and TRBJ2-3, is KAGVTQTPRYLIKTRGQQVTLSCSPISGHRSVSWYQQTPGQGLQFLFEYFSETQRNKGNFPGRFSGRQFSNSRSEMNVSTLELGDSALYLCASSPAGLAGEGDTQYFGPGTRLTVL.